A single sample gave rise to the 29 T cell receptor beta chains below, sequenced in a study of T cells in Graves' hyperthyroidism and ophthalmopathy. From RNA transcripts, TCR beta CDR3 regions were amplified. When the TCR CDR3 underwent first-round RT-PCR, the HTBI primer set was used. Via MiXCR, TCRdb re-called the multiplex PCR reads, giving one row per CDR3 protein. The table shows around 420,000 distinct CDR3 sequences, with around a sixth occurring only once. Sequencing input: blood. Every receptor here comes from a young woman with Graves' hyperthyroidism.

In this sample, this clonotype turned up once. The chain has TRBV3-1 and TRBJ1-2; maybe TRBD1 (6 bases). Trimming pared 1 base from V and 4 bases from J, leaving 13 bases between. The CDR3 runs 15 residues. CDR1 and CDR2 (germline): LGHDT, YNNKEL (reference sequence). Here the CDR3 DNA reads TGTGCCAGCAGCCAAGGGGGGGCGCGGGGCTATGGCTACACCTTC. Translated, it gives CASSQGGARGYGYTF.

In its sample, this clonotype was seen many times. This sequence joins TRBV7-9 and TRBJ1-2, with D possibly matching TRBD1 (5 bases). With 5 bases removed from V and 4 bases from J, the gap between germline ends came to 17 bases. Germline CDR1 reads SEHNR; CDR2 reads FQNEAQ (reference sequence). The length of the CDR3 is 15 residues. The CDR3 sequence: CASSRPAGGIYGYTF. The DNA for the CDR3 is TGTGCCAGCAGCCGACCCGCGGGGGGGATCTATGGCTACACCTTC.

On this clonotype itself: Given a much more abundant clone one base away, this may be a read error. Because it lacks the conserved phenylalanine or tryptophan at the end, this CDR3 is likely a read error. CDR3: CASSQTREETQYS. The CDR3 bases are TGCGCCAGCAGTCAGACTCGCGAAGAGACCCAGTACTCC. The chain is built from TRBV10-2 and TRBJ2-5; no clear D gene. V shed 5 bases and J shed 3 bases, with 10 bases lying between them. The length of the CDR3 is 13 residues. CDR1 and CDR2 (germline): WSHSY, SAAADI.

This clonotype was counted many times. The gene calls are TRBV27 and TRBJ1-5, with D unresolved. Trimming removed 0 bases at V and 9 bases at J, with 12 bases between. Germline-derived CDR1 and CDR2 are MNHEY and SMNVEV (reference sequence). This CDR3 has 14 residues. The CDR3 DNA sequence: TGTGCCAGCAGTTTATCGGCAGCCCAGCGGCCCCAGCATTTT. This gives the protein CASSLSAAQRPQHF.

This clonotype was detected ten times or more. V and J are TRBV20-1 and TRBJ1-1; no definite D call. Trimming shortened V by 6 bases and J by 1 base, and 6 bases separated the two germline ends. This CDR3 has 11 amino acids. Germline V gene lookup returns CDR1 DFQATT and CDR2 SNEGSKA (reference sequence). CDR3 amino acids: CSASTNTEAFF. The CDR3 nucleotides are TGCAGTGCGAGCACGAACACTGAAGCTTTCTTT.

This clonotype was observed many times. The chain joins TRBV28 to TRBJ2-2, with a weak D call TRBD2 (6 bases). Trimming removed 3 bases at V and 2 bases at J, with 10 bases between. The CDR3 covers 15 residues. CDR1 is MDHEN and CDR2 is SYDVKM in the germline V gene. Written as DNA, the CDR3 is TGTGCCAGCAGTTTGGGGGGAGTAAACACCGGGGAGCTGTTTTTT. Its translation is CASSLGGVNTGELFF.

The sample holds many counts of this clonotype. The chain uses TRBV5-8 and TRBJ1-1, with D possibly matching TRBD1 (6 bases). This CDR3 has 16 amino acids. V was trimmed by 4 bases and J by 4 bases, leaving 20 bases between them. CDR1 and CDR2 from the germline V gene are SGHTS and YDEGEE. As DNA, the CDR3 is TGTGCCAGCAGCCCCCTCGTCGGGGGGCTGAGCACTGAAGCTTTCTTT. It yields the protein CASSPLVGGLSTEAFF.

This clonotype was counted many times. The rearrangement links TRBV28 to TRBJ1-5; D is possibly TRBD1 (6 bases). V shed 4 bases and J shed 0 bases, with 10 bases lying between them. Germline V CDR1 and CDR2: MDHEN, SYDVKM. The CDR3 is made up of 15 amino acids. CDR3 DNA: TGTGCCAGCAGTTGGGGACATTCTAGCAATCAGCCCCAGCATTTT. The encoded protein is CASSWGHSSNQPQHF.

The CDR3 sequence: CASSLRGANQPQHF. CDR3 in DNA: TGTGCCAGCAGCTTGCGTGGGGCCAATCAGCCCCAGCATTTT. This chain uses TRBV5-6 with TRBJ1-5; a possible D gene is TRBD1 (5 bases). This CDR3 spans 14 amino acids. Germline CDR1 SGHDT, CDR2 YYEEEE. The V end lost 1 base, the J end lost 3 bases, and 8 bases lay between the germline ends.

Ten or more counts support this clonotype. The chain combines TRBV20-1 with TRBJ1-5; no clear D gene. The CDR3 totals 13 residues. Trimming took 4 bases from V and 0 from J, leaving 7 bases between them. Germline CDR1 is DFQATT and CDR2 is SNEGSKA (reference sequence). The CDR3 DNA is TGCAGTGCTAAGGGCTATAGCAATCAGCCCCAGCATTTT. Protein: CSAKGYSNQPQHF.

This clonotype has ten or more counts. The CDR3 nucleotides are TGTGCCAGCAGTTACGTCGGGAGCGACTACAATGAGCAGTTCTTC. This codes for CASSYVGSDYNEQFF. The gene calls are TRBV6-6 and TRBJ2-1; D possibly corresponds to TRBD2 (6 bases). The CDR3 totals 15 residues. Germline V gives CDR1 MNHNY, CDR2 SVGAGI (reference sequence). V lost 2 bases to trimming and J lost 3 bases, with 11 bases between them.

This clonotype was observed at least ten times. This chain connects TRBV12-3 or TRBV12-4 to TRBJ1-5, with TRBD1 as a possible D gene (6 bases). Between the trimmed V and J ends, which lost 6 bases and 4 bases, there was a span of 13 bases. The CDR3 covers 14 residues. The CDR3 coding sequence is TGTGCCAGCAGCCTGGGGGCAGTTAATCAGCCCCAGCATTTT. This sequence encodes CASSLGAVNQPQHF.

Ten or more counts support this clonotype. V is TRBV12-3 or TRBV12-4 and J is TRBJ1-2, with no clear D. This CDR3 is 12 amino acids long. Deletions cut 6 bases from V and 6 bases from J, with 11 bases between. CDR3 in amino acids: CASSEQGDGYTF. The DNA for the CDR3 is TGTGCCAGCAGCGAGCAAGGCGATGGCTACACCTTC.

This clonotype was detected ten times or more. The V gene is TRBV10-3, the J gene TRBJ1-2; 7 bases align to TRBD1. This CDR3 contains 17 residues. With 0 bases clipped from V and 7 bases from J, the junction kept 14 bases outside the gene matches. Germline V gene sequence: CDR1 ENHRY, CDR2 SYGVKD. The CDR3 here is CAISESLGTAQGVGYTF. The CDR3 coding sequence is TGTGCCATCAGTGAGTCCCTAGGGACAGCCCAGGGTGTTGGCTACACCTTC.

This clonotype was picked up a small number of times. V gene TRBV20-1 combines with J gene TRBJ1-5; possible D gene TRBD1, 6 bases. CDR1 is DFQATT, CDR2 SNEGSKA, per germline (reference sequence). The CDR3 extends over 12 amino acids. The CDR3 DNA reads as TGCAGCGTACAGGGCCCAGGTCAGCCCCAGCATTTT. Its translation: CSVQGPGQPQHF.

Ten or more counts support this clonotype. V and J are TRBV20-1 and TRBJ2-3; 7 bases agree with TRBD2. V shed 0 bases, J shed 4 bases, and the junction held 4 bases outside the gene matches. Germline values: CDR1 DFQATT, CDR2 SNEGSKA (reference sequence). The CDR3 covers 14 residues. This CDR3 is CSARDEAGADTQYF. In nucleotides, the CDR3 is TGCAGTGCTAGAGATGAGGCGGGAGCAGATACGCAGTATTTT.

The rearrangement uses TRBV5-1 and TRBJ2-1, with 10 bases identical to TRBD2. The CDR3 is 16 amino acids. The V and J ends lost 0 bases and 2 bases, in that order; junction bases with no gene match: 2. Germline V lookup: CDR1 SGHRS, CDR2 YFSETQ. The CDR3 is CASSLATSGTYNEQFF. The CDR3 DNA reads TGCGCCAGCAGCTTGGCCACTAGCGGGACCTACAATGAGCAGTTCTTC.

There are many counts of this clonotype. The V and J genes are TRBV12-3 or TRBV12-4 and TRBJ2-5, with D unclear. V lost 2 bases and J 1 base, leaving 8 bases between the germline ends. The CDR3 covers 14 residues. The DNA of the CDR3 is TGTGCCAGCAGTTTATGGCCAATCCAAGAGACCCAGTACTTC. Protein sequence: CASSLWPIQETQYF.

This sequence joins TRBV27 and TRBJ1-5, with 9 bases that match TRBD1. The CDR3 sequence is 15 residues long. The germline CDR1 and CDR2 sequences are MNHEY and SMNVEV (reference sequence). Unmatched junction bases numbered 11, after V lost 5 bases and J lost 9 bases. CDR3 DNA sequence: TGTGCCAGCAGTCCGAACAGGGGGCCGAGCCGGCCCCAGCATTTT. This gives the protein CASSPNRGPSRPQHF.

Ten or more counts support this clonotype. This chain joins TRBV2 and TRBJ2-2, with D uncertain. Germline-derived CDR1 and CDR2 are SNHLY and FYNNEI. This CDR3 region has 13 residues. V shed 2 bases and J shed 2 bases, with 3 bases lying between them. The CDR3 sequence: CASSETNTGELFF. In nucleotides, the CDR3 is TGTGCCAGCAGTGAAACCAACACCGGGGAGCTGTTTTTT.

The V gene is TRBV7-9, the J gene TRBJ1-3; 9 bases line up with TRBD1. This CDR3 is 17 amino acids long. The V segment lost 1 base and the J segment 1 base; nucleotides outside the gene matches: 5. Germline values: CDR1 SEHNR, CDR2 FQNEAQ (reference sequence). Here the CDR3 reads CASSLGQGDFSGNTIYF. DNA of the CDR3: TGTGCCAGCAGCTTAGGACAGGGGGATTTTTCTGGAAACACCATATATTTT.

The chain carries TRBV10-3 and TRBJ1-5; 8 bases agree with TRBD1. This CDR3 has 14 amino acids. In germline, CDR1 is ENHRY, CDR2 SYGVKD. V was pared by 3 bases and J by 2 bases, with 0 bases of the junction left unmatched. Here the CDR3 reads CAISEQGGNQPQHF. CDR3 bases: TGTGCCATCAGTGAACAGGGGGGCAATCAGCCCCAGCATTTT.

This clonotype was seen only a few times. The chain recombines TRBV20-1 with TRBJ2-7; 8 bases map to TRBD2. Germline V gene lookup returns CDR1 DFQATT and CDR2 SNEGSKA (reference sequence). The CDR3 runs 13 residues. CDR3 in amino acids: CGMTSATSYEQYF. The CDR3 DNA sequence: TGCGGAATGACTAGCGCGACCTCCTACGAGCAGTACTTC.

This chain joins TRBV4-2 and TRBJ2-3; D is undetermined. The CDR3 loop spans 15 amino acids. From germline, CDR1 is LGHNA and CDR2 YNFKEQ. Trimming took off 0 bases at V and 4 bases at J, with 11 bases between the two ends. The CDR3 spells CASSQDDLAADTQYF. The CDR3 bases are TGTGCCAGCAGCCAAGATGATCTGGCCGCAGATACGCAGTATTTT.

The chain couples TRBV6-2 or TRBV6-3 to TRBJ2-7, with D perhaps matching TRBD1 (5 bases). Germline V lookup: CDR1 MNHEY, CDR2 SVGEGT. Trimming stripped 2 bases from V and 2 bases from J, with 10 bases between. The CDR3 totals 14 residues. DNA of the CDR3: TGTGCCAGCAGTTACGGGGCCTGGGCCTACGAGCAGTACTTC. Residues: CASSYGAWAYEQYF.

This clonotype was seen ten or more times. V is TRBV20-1 and J is TRBJ1-2; weak D call: TRBD1 (6 bases). Germline V gene data show CDR1 as DFQATT and CDR2 as SNEGSKA (reference sequence). V was pared by 2 bases and J by 5 bases, with 9 bases between. The length of the CDR3 is 12 residues. CDR3 protein: CSARWGAYGYTF. The CDR3 nucleotides are TGCAGTGCTAGATGGGGGGCGTATGGCTACACCTTC.

This clonotype has ten or more counts. The CDR3 reads CASSPDRAANYGYTF. Here the CDR3 DNA reads TGTGCCAGCAGTCCCGACAGGGCGGCTAACTATGGCTACACCTTC. The V gene is TRBV6-1, the J gene TRBJ1-2; 7 bases agree with TRBD1. CDR1 is MNHNS and CDR2 is SASEGT in the germline V gene. This CDR3 has 15 residues. J gave up 0 bases and V 5 bases, and 6 bases lay outside the gene matches.

This clonotype was observed many times. The CDR3: CASSSSQGSNSPLHF. CDR3 coding DNA: TGCGCCAGCAGCTCCTCACAGGGTTCCAATTCACCCCTCCACTTT. The V and J genes are TRBV5-1 and TRBJ1-6, with D possibly TRBD1 on 6 matching bases. This CDR3 region has 15 residues. V was trimmed by 3 bases and J by 7 bases, leaving 14 bases between them. In germline, CDR1 is SGHRS, CDR2 YFSETQ.

This chain joins TRBV19 and TRBJ1-5; possible D gene TRBD1, 6 bases. V lost 6 bases to trimming and J lost 7 bases, with 16 bases between them. The CDR3 is made up of 14 amino acids. CDR1 and CDR2 from the germline V gene are LNHDA and SQIVND (reference sequence). CDR3 residues: CASRNRDPLQPQHF. The DNA for the CDR3 is TGTGCCAGTAGGAACAGGGATCCCTTACAGCCCCAGCATTTT.